A selection of T cell receptor beta chains follows, all from one sample in a study of shared T cell receptors in the human thymus. The method was immunoSEQ multiplex PCR; TCRdb's version includes in-frame clones alone and lacks a portion of them. This table has some 760,000 clones, approximately 83% appearing once. A further study also used this sample, focusing on human thymus T cells.

Sequenced input: thymocytes. The receptors derive from a girl under two years old with a congenital heart defect. Each CDR3 is given with its conserved first and last residue. Fields, in order: V gene, J gene, CDR3 protein.

v_gene: TRBV4-3; j_gene: TRBJ2-7; CDR3aa: CASSQGEGRPYEQYF
v_gene: TRBV7-2; j_gene: TRBJ1-1; CDR3aa: CASSLPFGHTVLF
v_gene: TRBV5-1; j_gene: TRBJ1-2; CDR3aa: CASSLARQGNYGYTF
v_gene: TRBV7-8; j_gene: TRBJ2-7; CDR3aa: CASRPHTDSYEQYF
v_gene: TRBV2; j_gene: TRBJ1-2; CDR3aa: CASSDRARFVDRRYTF
v_gene: TRBV4-3; j_gene: TRBJ2-3; CDR3aa: CASSQDSQKRRASIRTDTQYF
v_gene: TRBV13; j_gene: TRBJ2-3; CDR3aa: CASSLGQERGGTDTQYF
v_gene: TRBV2; j_gene: TRBJ1-5; CDR3aa: CASSKTGSRTEIQPQHF
v_gene: TRBV10-3; j_gene: TRBJ1-1; CDR3aa: CAISESVLLTMNTEAFF
v_gene: TRBV4-1; j_gene: TRBJ1-1; CDR3aa: CASSQGVLEAFF
v_gene: TRBV29-1; j_gene: TRBJ2-1; CDR3aa: CSVDRGRILSEQFF
v_gene: TRBV27; j_gene: TRBJ1-3; CDR3aa: CASSGRGISGNTIYF
v_gene: TRBV4-1; j_gene: TRBJ1-4; CDR3aa: CASALGELRGKLFF
v_gene: TRBV28; j_gene: TRBJ2-1; CDR3aa: CASSGGPYTINEQFF
v_gene: TRBV5-1; j_gene: TRBJ2-1; CDR3aa: CASTRTASRYNEQFF
v_gene: TRBV28; j_gene: TRBJ2-1; CDR3aa: CASSKNEQFF
v_gene: TRBV16; j_gene: TRBJ1-2; CDR3aa: CASSQLDRGYGYTF